The subject of this entry is one TCR beta chain. Its antigen is currently unknown. TCRdb's copy holds only in-frame clones and misses some; the assay was immunoSEQ multiplex PCR. The table shows fewer than 900,000 clones, with roughly nine tenths occurring only once. This specimen belongs to a study of Ad26.COV2.S vaccination and SARS-CoV-2 variants. Study-level information: Intramuscularly, Ad26.COV2.S was given either once or twice, 56 days apart. Findings and caveats of the study: Vaccine recipients surpassed placebo recipients in spike-specific TCR breadth. Quantification of TCR breadth and depth may have yielded underestimates of total T cell responses.

The treatment was: about 20 received Ad26.COV2.S at low or high dose, single or two shots; a few received placebo; per-sample allocation not given. Specimen acquisition occurred on day 63 following the initial vaccine or placebo injection. Trimming removed 5 bases from V and 0 bases from J, with 13 bases in between. The germline CDR1 and CDR2 sequences are LNHDA and SQIVND (reference sequence). This CDR3 comprises 16 residues. The sequence was obtained from a person between 18 and 65 years old who received the Ad26.COV2.S COVID-19 vaccine or a placebo. This chain uses TRBV19 with TRBJ2-2; TRBD1 or TRBD2 may be the D gene (6 bases each). Sequencing was performed on peripheral blood, taken in a trial of Ad26.COV2.S vaccine versus placebo. The CDR3 DNA reads as TGTGCCAGTAGTCACCGGGGGCCCGCGAACACCGGGGAGCTGTTTTTT. As protein: CASSHRGPANTGELFF. Looking up the rest from reference TRBV19 and TRBJ2-2 gives the full variable domain: DGGITQSPKYLFRKEGQNVTLSCEQNLNHDAMYWYRQDPGQGLRLIYYSQIVNDFQKGDIAEGYSVSREKKESFPLTVTSAQKNPTAFYLCASSHRGPANTGELFFGEGSRLTVL.